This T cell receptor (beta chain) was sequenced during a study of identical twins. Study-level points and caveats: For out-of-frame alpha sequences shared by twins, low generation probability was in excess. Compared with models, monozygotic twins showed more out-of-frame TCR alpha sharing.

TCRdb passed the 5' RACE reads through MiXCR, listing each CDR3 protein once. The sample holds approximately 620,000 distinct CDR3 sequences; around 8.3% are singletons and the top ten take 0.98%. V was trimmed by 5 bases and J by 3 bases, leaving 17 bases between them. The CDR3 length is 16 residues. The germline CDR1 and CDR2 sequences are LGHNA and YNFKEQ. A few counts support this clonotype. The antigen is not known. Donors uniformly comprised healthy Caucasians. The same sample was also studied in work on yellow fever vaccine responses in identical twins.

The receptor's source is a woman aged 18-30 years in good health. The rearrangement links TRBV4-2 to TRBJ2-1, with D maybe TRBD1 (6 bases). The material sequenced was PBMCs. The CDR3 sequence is CASSTRRDKNYNEQFF. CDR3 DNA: TGTGCCAGCAGCACCCGCCGGGACAAAAACTACAATGAGCAGTTCTTC.